This T cell receptor (beta chain) was recovered during a study of long-term antiretroviral therapy in people with HIV. Researchers report immunoSEQ v3.0 was run at survey level. Using immunoSEQ multiplex PCR, the repertoire was profiled, and TCRdb retains in-frame clones only, with some absent. This sample yields 24,000 or so clones, of which approximately 88% are seen a single time; more than 13% belongs to the top ten. The germline V gene encodes CDR1 SGHRS and CDR2 YFSETQ. The V gene lost 2 bases and the J gene lost 4 bases, with 16 bases spanning the gap. The CDR3 consists of 15 residues. The material was unsorted PBMCs, obtained roughly 4.1 years after starting antiretroviral therapy. This sequence originates from a man between 25 and 39 years old with HIV. This sequence joins TRBV5-1 and TRBJ2-7; either TRBD1 or TRBD2 may supply D (5 bases each). CDR3 region: CASSFEPGPSYEQYF. DNA of the CDR3: TGCGCCAGCAGCTTTGAACCGGGACCGTCTTACGAGCAGTACTTC.